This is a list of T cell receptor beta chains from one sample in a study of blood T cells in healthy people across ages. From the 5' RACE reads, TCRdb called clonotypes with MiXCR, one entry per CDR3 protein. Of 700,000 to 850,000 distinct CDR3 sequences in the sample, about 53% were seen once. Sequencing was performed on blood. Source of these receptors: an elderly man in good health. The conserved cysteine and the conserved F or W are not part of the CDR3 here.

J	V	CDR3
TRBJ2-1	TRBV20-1	SAREGAGPYNEQF
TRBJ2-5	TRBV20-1	SARGGPQETQY
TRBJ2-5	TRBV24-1	ATSDLRSRGLAGQETQY
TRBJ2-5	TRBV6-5	ASSSGPSQTQY
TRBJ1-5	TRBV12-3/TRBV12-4	ASSAGGAAQPQH
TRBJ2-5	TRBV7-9	ASSLTSPNQY
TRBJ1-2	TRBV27	ASSLGPTGGYGYT
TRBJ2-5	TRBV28	ASSFQPPGRGETQY
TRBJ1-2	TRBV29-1	SVEDRKDRGHYGYT
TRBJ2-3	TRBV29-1	SVVRGPDTQY
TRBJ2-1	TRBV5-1	ASTERLAHPSYNEQF
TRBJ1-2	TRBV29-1	SVTGGGYGYT
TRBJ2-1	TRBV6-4	ASSASSENNEQF
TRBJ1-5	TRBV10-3	AIGTGENQPQH
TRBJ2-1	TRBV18	ASSPQGLANEQF
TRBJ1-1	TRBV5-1	ASSLADGNTEAF
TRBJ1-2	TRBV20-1	SARERRGDYGYT
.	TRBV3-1	ASSQAPGTGGTQY
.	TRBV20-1	SASGSSSYNEQY
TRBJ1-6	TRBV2	ASSLTGTAQNSPLH
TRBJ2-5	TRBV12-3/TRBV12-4	ASNRASQYQETQY
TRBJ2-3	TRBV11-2	ASSFARDTQY
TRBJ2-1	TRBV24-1	ATSHGTSGRYPSYNEQF
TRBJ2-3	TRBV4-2	ASSPLAERTDTQY
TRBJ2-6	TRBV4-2	ASSQDFPNVSGANVLT
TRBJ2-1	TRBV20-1	SATDGPGLNNEQF
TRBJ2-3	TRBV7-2	ASSAGQPSTDTQY
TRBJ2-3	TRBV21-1	ASRRGRGKARYAY
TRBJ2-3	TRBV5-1	ASSPGDRLSATQY
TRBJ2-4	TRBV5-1	ASSTGLAGREQY
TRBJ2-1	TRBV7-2	ASSFLKGGRAGNEQF
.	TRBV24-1	ATSAAGPYNEQY
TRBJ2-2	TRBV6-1	ASSAGANTGELF
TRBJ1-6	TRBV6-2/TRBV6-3	ASSRDRVLTPLH
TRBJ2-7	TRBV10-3	AIRIRDGYEQY
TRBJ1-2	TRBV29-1	SADNQRGAMYGYT
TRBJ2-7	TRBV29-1	SVLLGQGSEQY
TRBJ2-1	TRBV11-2	ASSPLQVAEYNEQF
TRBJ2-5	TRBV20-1	SAGGQGIIAGGQETQY
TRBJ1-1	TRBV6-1	ASSEIPGNTEAF
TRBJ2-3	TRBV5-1	ASSPREYTDTQY
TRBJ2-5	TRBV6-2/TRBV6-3	ASSFGTGEKTQY
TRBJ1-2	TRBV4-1	ASSQEPRTGFYGYT
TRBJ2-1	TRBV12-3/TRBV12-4	ASSRRTSVTYNEQF
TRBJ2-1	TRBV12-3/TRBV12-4	ASAQQVPYNEQF
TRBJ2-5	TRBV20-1	SAHAGTAIGEQY